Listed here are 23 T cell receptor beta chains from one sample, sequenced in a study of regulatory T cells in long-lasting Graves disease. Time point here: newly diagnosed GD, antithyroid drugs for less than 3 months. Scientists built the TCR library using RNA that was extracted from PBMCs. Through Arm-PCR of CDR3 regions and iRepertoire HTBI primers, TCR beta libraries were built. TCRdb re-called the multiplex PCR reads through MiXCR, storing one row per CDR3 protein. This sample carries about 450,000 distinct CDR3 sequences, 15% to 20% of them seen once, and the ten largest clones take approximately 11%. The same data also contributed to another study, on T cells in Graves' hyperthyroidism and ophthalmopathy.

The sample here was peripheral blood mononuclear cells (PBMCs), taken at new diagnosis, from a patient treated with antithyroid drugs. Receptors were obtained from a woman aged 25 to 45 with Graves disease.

Written as DNA, the CDR3 is TGCGCCAGCAGCCAAGATCGGCTAGCGGCCCTCTCGGGGACAGATACGCAGTATTTT. It translates to CASSQDRLAALSGTDTQYF. V gene TRBV4-1 combines with J gene TRBJ2-3; 7 bases are a match to TRBD2. J gave up 3 bases and V 0 bases, and 15 bases lay outside the gene matches. Germline loops: CDR1 MGHRA, CDR2 YSYEKL. The CDR3 has 19 amino acids.

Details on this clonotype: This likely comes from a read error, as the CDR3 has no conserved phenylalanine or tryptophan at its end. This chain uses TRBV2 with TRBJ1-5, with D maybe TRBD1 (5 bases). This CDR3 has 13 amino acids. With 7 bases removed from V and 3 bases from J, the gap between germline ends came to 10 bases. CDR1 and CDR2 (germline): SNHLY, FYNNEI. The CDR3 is CASTRVVNQPQHS. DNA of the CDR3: TGTGCCAGCACCAGGGTCGTCAATCAGCCCCAGCATTCT.

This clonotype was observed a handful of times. CDR3 residues: CASTEAGEAYEQYF. CDR3 nucleotides: TGTGCCAGCACCGAAGCGGGAGAGGCCTACGAGCAGTACTTC. The chain is built from TRBV28 and TRBJ2-7, with 8 bases matching TRBD2. The length of the CDR3 is 14 residues. Germline-derived CDR1 and CDR2 are MDHEN and SYDVKM. V trimming: 7 bases; J trimming: 2 bases; junction bases outside the gene matches: 7.

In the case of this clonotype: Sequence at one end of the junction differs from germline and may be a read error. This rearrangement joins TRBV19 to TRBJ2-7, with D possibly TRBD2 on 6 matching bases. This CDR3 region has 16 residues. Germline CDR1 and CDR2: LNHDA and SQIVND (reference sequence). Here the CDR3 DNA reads TGTGCCAGTAGTCCGGGACGCACAACTAGCTCCTATGAGCAGTACTTC. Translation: CASSPGRTTSSYEQYF.

CDR3 sequence (DNA): TGTGCCAGCAACCCGAGGGCAGGGAGTGAGGGGGAGCTGTTTTTT. Its translation: CASNPRAGSEGELFF. This rearrangement joins TRBV12-3 or TRBV12-4 to TRBJ2-2; D tentatively reads TRBD1 or TRBD2 (5 bases each). The CDR3 contains 15 residues. Trimming left V 7 bases short and J 8 bases short, with 20 bases between.

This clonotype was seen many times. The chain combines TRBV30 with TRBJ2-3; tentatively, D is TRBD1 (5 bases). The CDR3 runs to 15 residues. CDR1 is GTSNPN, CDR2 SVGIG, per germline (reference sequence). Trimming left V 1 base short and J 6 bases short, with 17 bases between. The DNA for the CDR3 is TGTGCCTGGAGTGGCAGGGCCAGGGCCGTCGATACGCAGTATTTT. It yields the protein CAWSGRARAVDTQYF.

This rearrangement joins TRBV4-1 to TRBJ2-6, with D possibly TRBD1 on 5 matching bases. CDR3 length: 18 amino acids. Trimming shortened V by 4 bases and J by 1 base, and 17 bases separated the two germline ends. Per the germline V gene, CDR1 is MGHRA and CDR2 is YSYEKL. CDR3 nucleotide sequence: TGCGCCAGCAGCCCACTTGTCAGGGTGTTATCTGGGGCCAACGTCCTGACTTTC. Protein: CASSPLVRVLSGANVLTF.

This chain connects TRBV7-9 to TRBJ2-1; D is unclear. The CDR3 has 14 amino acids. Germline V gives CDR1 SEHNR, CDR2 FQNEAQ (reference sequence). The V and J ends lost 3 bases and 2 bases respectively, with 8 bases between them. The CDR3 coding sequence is TGTGCCAGCAGCTTTCAGAGTACCTACAATGAGCAGTTCTTC. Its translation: CASSFQSTYNEQFF.

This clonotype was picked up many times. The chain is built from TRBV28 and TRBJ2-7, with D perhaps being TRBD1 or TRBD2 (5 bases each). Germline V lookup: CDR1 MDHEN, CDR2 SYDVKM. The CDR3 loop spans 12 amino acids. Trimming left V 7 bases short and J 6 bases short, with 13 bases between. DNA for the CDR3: TGTGCCAGCATCTCCGGGACCCTCGAGCAGTACTTC. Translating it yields CASISGTLEQYF.

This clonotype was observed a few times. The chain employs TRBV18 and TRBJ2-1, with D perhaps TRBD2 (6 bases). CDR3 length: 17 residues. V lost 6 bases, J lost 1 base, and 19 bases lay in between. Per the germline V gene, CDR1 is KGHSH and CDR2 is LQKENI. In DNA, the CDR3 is TGTGCCAGCTCCTCCCAAGGTAATAGCGGTTCCTACAATGAGCAGTTCTTC. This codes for CASSSQGNSGSYNEQFF.

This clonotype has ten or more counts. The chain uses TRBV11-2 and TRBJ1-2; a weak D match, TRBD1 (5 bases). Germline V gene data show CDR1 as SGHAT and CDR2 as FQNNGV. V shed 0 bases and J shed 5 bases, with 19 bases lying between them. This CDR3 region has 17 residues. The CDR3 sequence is CASSLDPTLRQIYGYTF. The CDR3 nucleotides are TGTGCCAGCAGCTTAGATCCGACCTTGCGACAGATTTATGGCTACACCTTC.

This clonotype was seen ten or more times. The CDR3 protein is CASSQAGGSQPQHF. In nucleotides, the CDR3 is TGCGCCAGCAGCCAAGCTGGAGGGAGCCAGCCCCAGCATTTT. The rearrangement uses TRBV4-3 and TRBJ1-5; D gene unclear. Deletions cut 1 base from V and 7 bases from J, with 11 bases between. The germline gives CDR1 LGHNA, CDR2 YSLEER. The CDR3 contains 14 residues.

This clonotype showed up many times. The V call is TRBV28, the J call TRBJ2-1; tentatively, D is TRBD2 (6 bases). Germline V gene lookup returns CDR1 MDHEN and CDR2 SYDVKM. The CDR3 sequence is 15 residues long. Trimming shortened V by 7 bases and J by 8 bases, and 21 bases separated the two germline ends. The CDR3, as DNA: TGTGCCAGCACCCTAGAGGGACTGCAGAGTGATGAGCAGTTCTTC. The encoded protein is CASTLEGLQSDEQFF.

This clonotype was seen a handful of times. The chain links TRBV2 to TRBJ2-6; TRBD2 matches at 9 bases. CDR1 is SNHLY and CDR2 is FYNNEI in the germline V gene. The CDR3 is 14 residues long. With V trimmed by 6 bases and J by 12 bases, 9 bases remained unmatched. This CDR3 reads CASRREGPVTVLTF. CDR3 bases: TGTGCCAGCAGGCGGGAGGGCCCAGTTACCGTCCTGACTTTC.

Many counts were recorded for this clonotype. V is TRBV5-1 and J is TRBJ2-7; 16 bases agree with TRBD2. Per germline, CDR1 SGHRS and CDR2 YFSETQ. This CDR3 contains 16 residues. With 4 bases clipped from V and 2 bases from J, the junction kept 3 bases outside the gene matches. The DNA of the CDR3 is TGCGCCAGCAGCGAGGGACTAGCGGGAGGGCCCTACGAGCAGTACTTC. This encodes CASSEGLAGGPYEQYF.

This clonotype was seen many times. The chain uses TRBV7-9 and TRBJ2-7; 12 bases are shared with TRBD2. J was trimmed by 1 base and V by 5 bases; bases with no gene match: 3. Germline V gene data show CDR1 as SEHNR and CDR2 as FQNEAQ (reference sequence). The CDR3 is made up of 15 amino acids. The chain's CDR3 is CASSPGLAGSYEQYF. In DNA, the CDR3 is TGTGCCAGCAGCCCCGGACTAGCGGGGTCCTACGAGCAGTACTTC.

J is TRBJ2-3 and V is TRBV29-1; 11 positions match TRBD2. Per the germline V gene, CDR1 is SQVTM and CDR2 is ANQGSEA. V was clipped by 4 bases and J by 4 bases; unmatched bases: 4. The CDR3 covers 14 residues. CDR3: CSVVLAGDSDTQYF. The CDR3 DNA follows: TGCAGCGTTGTACTAGCGGGAGATTCAGATACGCAGTATTTT.

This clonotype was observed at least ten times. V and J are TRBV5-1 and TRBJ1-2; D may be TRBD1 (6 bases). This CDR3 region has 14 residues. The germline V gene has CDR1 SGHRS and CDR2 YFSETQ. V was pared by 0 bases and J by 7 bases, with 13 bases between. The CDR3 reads CASSLAGDFRGYTF. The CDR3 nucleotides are TGCGCCAGCAGCTTGGCAGGGGATTTTCGTGGCTACACCTTC.

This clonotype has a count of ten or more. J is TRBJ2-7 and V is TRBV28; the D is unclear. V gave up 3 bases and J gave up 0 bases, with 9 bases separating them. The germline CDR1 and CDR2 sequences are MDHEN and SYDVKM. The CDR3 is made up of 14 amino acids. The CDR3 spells CASSFGLDSYEQYF. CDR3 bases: TGTGCCAGCAGTTTCGGTCTTGACTCCTACGAGCAGTACTTC. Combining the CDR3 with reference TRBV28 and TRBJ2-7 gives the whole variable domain DVKVTQSSRYLVKRTGEKVFLECVQDMDHENMFWYRQDPGLGLRLIYFSYDVKMKEKGDIPEGYSVSREKKERFSLILESASTNQTSMYLCASSFGLDSYEQYFGPGTRLTVT.

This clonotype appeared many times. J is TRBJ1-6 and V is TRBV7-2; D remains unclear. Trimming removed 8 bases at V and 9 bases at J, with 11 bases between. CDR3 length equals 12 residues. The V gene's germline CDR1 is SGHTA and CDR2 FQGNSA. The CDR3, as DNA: TGTGCCAGCGAGGACGCTGGTTCACCCCTCCACTTT. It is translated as CASEDAGSPLHF.

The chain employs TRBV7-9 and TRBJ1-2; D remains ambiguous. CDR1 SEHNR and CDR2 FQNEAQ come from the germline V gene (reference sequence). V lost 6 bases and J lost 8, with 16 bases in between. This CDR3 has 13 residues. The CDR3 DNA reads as TGTGCCAGCAGGCCCGGGCCTCATCTCGGCTACACCTTC. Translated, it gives CASRPGPHLGYTF.

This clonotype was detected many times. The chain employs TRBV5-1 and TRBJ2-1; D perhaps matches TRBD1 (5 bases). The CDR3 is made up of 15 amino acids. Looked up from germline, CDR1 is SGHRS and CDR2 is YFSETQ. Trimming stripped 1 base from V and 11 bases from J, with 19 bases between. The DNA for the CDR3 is TGCGCCAGCAGCTTGTCTAGGGGAACAGCAAATAAGCAGTTCTTC. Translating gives CASSLSRGTANKQFF.

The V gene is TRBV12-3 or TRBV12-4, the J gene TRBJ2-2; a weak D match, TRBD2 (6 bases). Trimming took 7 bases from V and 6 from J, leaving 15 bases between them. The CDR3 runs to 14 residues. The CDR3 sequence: CASIIRESAGELFF. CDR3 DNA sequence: TGTGCCAGCATCATTCGGGAGAGCGCCGGGGAGCTGTTTTTT.